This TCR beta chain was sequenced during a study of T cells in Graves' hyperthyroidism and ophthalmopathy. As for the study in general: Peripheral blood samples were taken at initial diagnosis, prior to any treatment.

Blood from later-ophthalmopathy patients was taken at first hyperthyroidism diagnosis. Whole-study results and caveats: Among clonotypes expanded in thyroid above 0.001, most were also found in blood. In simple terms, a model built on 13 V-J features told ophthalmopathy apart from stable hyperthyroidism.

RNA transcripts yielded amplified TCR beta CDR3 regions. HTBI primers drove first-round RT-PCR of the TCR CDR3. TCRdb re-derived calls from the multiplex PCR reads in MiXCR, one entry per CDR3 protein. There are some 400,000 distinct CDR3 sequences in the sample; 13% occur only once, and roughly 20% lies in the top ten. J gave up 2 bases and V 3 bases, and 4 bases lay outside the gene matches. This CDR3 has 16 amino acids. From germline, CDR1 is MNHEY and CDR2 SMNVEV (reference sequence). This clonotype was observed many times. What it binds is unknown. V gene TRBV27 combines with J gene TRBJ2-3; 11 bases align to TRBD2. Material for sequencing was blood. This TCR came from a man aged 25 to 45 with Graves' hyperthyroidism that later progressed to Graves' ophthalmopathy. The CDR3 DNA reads TGTGCCAGCAGTTTCAGACTAGCGGGGTCCACAGATACGCAGTATTTT. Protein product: CASSFRLAGSTDTQYF.